The clone carrying this T cell receptor (beta chain) turned up a few times. Its antigen is as yet unknown. Germline assignment: CDR1 MNHEY and CDR2 SVGAGI. This CDR3 comprises 16 residues. The J segment lost 2 bases and the V segment lost 0 bases, leaving 2 bases of the junction unmatched. These data belong to a study of response to subunit inactivated influenza vaccine. Study-level results: Seasonal influenza vaccination, on each occasion, was suggested by the authors to recruit few new T cells.

One entry per CDR3 protein, called by TCRdb with MiXCR from the RT-PCR reads. The sample comprises 630,000 or so distinct CDR3 sequences, about 15% of which are singletons, and approximately 10% rests with the top ten. The chain carries TRBV6-5 and TRBJ2-1, with 9 bases aligning to TRBD1. The TCR was taken from a man aged 45-60 years who received an inactivated influenza vaccine. Sample: PBMCs from blood, taken 11 to 12 days after vaccination. CDR3 in amino acids: CASSYSDRGAYNEQFF. CDR3 coding DNA: TGTGCCAGCAGTTACTCGGACAGGGGCGCCTACAATGAGCAGTTCTTC.